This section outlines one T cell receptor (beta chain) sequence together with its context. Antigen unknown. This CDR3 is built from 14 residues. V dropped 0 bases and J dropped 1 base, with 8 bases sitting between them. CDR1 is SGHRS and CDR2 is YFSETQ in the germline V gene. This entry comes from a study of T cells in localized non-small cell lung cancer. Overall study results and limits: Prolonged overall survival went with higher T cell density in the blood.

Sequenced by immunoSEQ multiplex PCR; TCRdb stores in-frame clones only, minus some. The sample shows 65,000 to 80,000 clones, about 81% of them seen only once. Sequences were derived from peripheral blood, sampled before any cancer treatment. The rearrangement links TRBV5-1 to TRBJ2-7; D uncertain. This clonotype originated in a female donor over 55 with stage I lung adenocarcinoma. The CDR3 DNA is TGCGCCAGCAGCTTGGCTGCCGGGTCCTACGAGCAGTACTTC. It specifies CASSLAAGSYEQYF.